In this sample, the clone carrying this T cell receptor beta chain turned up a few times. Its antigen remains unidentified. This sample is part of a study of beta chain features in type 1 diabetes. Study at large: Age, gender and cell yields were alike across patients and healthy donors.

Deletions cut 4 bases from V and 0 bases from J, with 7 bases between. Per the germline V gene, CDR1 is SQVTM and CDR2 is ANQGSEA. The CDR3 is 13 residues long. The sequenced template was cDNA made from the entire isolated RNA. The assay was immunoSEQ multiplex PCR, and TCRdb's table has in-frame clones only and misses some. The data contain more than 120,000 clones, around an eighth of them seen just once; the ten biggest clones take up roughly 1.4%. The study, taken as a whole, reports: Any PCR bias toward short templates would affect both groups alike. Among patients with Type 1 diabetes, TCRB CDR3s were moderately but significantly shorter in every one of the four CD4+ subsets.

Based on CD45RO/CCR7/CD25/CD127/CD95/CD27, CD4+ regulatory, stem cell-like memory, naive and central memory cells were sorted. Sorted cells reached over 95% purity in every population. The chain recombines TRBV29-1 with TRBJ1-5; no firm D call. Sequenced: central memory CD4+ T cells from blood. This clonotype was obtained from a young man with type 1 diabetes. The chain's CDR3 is CSVADYSNQPQHF. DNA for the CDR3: TGCAGCGTTGCAGATTATAGCAATCAGCCCCAGCATTTT.